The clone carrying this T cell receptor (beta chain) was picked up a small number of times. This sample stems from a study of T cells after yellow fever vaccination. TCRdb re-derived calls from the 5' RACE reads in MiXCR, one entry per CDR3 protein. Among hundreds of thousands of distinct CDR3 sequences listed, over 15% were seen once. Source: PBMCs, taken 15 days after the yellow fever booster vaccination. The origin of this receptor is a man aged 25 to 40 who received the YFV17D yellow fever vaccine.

CDR3 protein: CASSLILAGGPGYF. The CDR3 DNA reads as TGTGCCAGCAGTTTAATCCTAGCGGGAGGGCCGGGGTATTTT. The chain uses TRBV12-3 or TRBV12-4 and TRBJ2-3, with 12 bases identical to TRBD2. Trimming removed 2 bases from V and 14 bases from J; junction bases left unmatched: 8. This CDR3 has 14 residues.